The clone carrying this T cell receptor beta chain is a singleton in its sample. Antigen: not known. cDNA came from about 0.51 to 1 ug RNA primed by random hexamers. TCR beta CDR3 was amplified by immunoSEQ covering 54 Vbeta and 13 Jbeta. TCRdb reprocessed the immunoSEQ multiplex PCR reads with MiXCR, giving one entry per CDR3 protein. The table includes fewer than 80,000 distinct CDR3 sequences, 85% to 95% detected once. This specimen comes from a study of CD8 T cells in Susac syndrome. The authors sequenced TCR beta from blood CD8+ and CD4+ T cells. The TEMRA cells underwent FACS enrichment, while the CD8+ and CD4+ T cells underwent negative isolation. Study-wide points: The study conceded that relatively few individuals underwent its TCR sequencing and HLA analysis.

The germline gives CDR1 MNHEY, CDR2 SMNVEV (reference sequence). Trimming pared 3 bases from V and 5 bases from J, leaving 10 bases between. The CDR3 totals 13 residues. This sequence was found in a human donor in good health. Sequenced material: CD8+ T cells from PBMCs. This rearrangement joins TRBV27 to TRBJ1-1; the D gene is possibly TRBD1 (5 bases). The CDR3 DNA is TGTGCCAGCAGTTTCAGGGAGGAAACTGAAGCTTTCTTT. Its translation is CASSFREETEAFF.